These 32 T cell receptor beta chains came from one sample sequenced in a study of CD8+CD57+ T cells in acquired aplastic anemia listed by TCRdb under 2018. Sequencing relied on an Illumina HiSeq 2000. TCR beta VDJ combination and CDR3 sequence profiling used genomic DNA as the template. TCRdb applied fastp at Q25 and MiXCR to the public reads, then kept only in-frame beta chains. Rows are combined by CDR3 protein, so each entry shows the most common genes and DNA. For this sample there are around 230,000 distinct CDR3 sequences; 61% appear just once. 25% to 30% of the sample is taken by the ten largest. Sequencing was carried out using sorted CD4+, CD8+, or CD8+CD57+ T cells (not recorded which) from PBMCs. The receptors were gathered from a human donor in good health.

About this clonotype itself: The CDR3 carries no conserved terminal phenylalanine or tryptophan, so it likely arises from a read error. J is TRBJ2-3 and V is TRBV29-1; 7 bases are a match to TRBD1. Per the germline V gene, CDR1 is SQVTM and CDR2 is ANQGSEA. This CDR3 comprises 15 residues. This chain's CDR3 is CSVEGTASSTDTQYL. The CDR3 nucleotides are TGCAGCGTAGAAGGGACAGCTTCATCCACAGATACGCAGTATCTT.

This chain's CDR3 is CASSPSAPDTQYF. In nucleotides, the CDR3 is TGTGCCAGCAGTCCATCCGCTCCAGATACGCAGTATTTT. The chain joins TRBV25-1 to TRBJ2-3; D not resolved. Germline V gene sequence: CDR1 MGHDK, CDR2 SYGVNS. The V and J ends lost 5 bases and 4 bases respectively, with 10 bases between them. The CDR3 covers 13 residues. Supplemented by reference TRBV25-1 and TRBJ2-3, the full variable domain reads EADIYQTPRYLVIGTGKKITLECSQTMGHDKMYWYQQDPGMELHLIHYSYGVNSTEKGDLSSESTVSRIRTEHFPLTLESARPSHTSQYLCASSPSAPDTQYFGPGTRLTVL.

The V call is TRBV7-9, the J call TRBJ2-5; the match to TRBD2 covers 7 bases. Per the germline V gene, CDR1 is SEHNR and CDR2 is FQNEAQ (reference sequence). This CDR3 has 15 amino acids. The V segment lost 5 bases and the J segment 2 bases; nucleotides outside the gene matches: 8. For the CDR3, the DNA is TGTGCCAGCAGCACGCGCTCTAGCGGACAAGAGACCCAGTACTTC. It is translated as CASSTRSSGQETQYF.

The chain joins TRBV10-3 to TRBJ2-7; possibly TRBD2 for D (5 bases). This CDR3 has 15 amino acids. V dropped 2 bases and J dropped 0 bases, with 11 bases sitting between them. CDR1 and CDR2 from the germline V gene are ENHRY and SYGVKD. CDR3 sequence reads: CAISEGRESSYEQYF. The CDR3 DNA sequence: TGTGCCATCAGTGAGGGACGGGAAAGCTCCTACGAGCAGTACTTC.

This clonotype was found many times. This chain joins TRBV6-5 and TRBJ2-2; 9 nucleotides agree with TRBD1. The germline V gene has CDR1 MNHEY and CDR2 SVGAGI. V lost 5 bases, J lost 0 bases, and 10 bases stayed unmatched. There are 18 residues in the CDR3. Written as DNA, the CDR3 is TGTGCCAGCAGTCAAACCGGGACAGGGATGACGAACACCGGGGAGCTGTTTTTT. Its translation is CASSQTGTGMTNTGELFF.

The rearrangement uses TRBV5-1 and TRBJ1-1; 9 bases align to TRBD1. The CDR3 consists of 17 residues. Germline CDR1 reads SGHRS; CDR2 reads YFSETQ. With 3 bases clipped from V and 4 bases from J, the junction kept 13 bases outside the gene matches. The CDR3 coding sequence is TGCGCCAGCAGCTCGTGGACAGGGGCGCTTAAGGGCACTGAAGCTTTCTTT. The encoded protein is CASSSWTGALKGTEAFF.

This clonotype was recorded only once. The chain combines TRBV20-1 with TRBJ2-7; D may match TRBD1 or TRBD2 (5 bases each). V lost 0 bases and J lost 0, with 15 bases in between. Germline values: CDR1 DFQATT, CDR2 SNEGSKA (reference sequence). This CDR3 contains 16 residues. CDR3 bases: TGCAGTGCTAGAGACCTCATCCAGGGAGTCTCCTACGAGCAGTACTTC. Translation: CSARDLIQGVSYEQYF.

This clonotype occurred many times. This chain connects TRBV6-6 to TRBJ2-7; D unresolved. Trimming stripped 4 bases from V and 7 bases from J, with 17 bases between. This CDR3 has 14 residues. The V gene's germline CDR1 is MNHNY and CDR2 SVGAGI (reference sequence). The CDR3 nucleotides are TGTGCCAGCAGTTGGGAAGGGCTAAACGGGGAGCAGTACTTC. This sequence encodes CASSWEGLNGEQYF.

This rearrangement joins TRBV7-6 to TRBJ1-6; no firm D call. V lost 1 base and J lost 5, with 12 bases in between. The CDR3 sequence is 16 residues long. Germline lookup yields CDR1 SGHVS and CDR2 FNYEAQ. This CDR3 is CASSLDPNGDNSPLHF. The CDR3 DNA follows: TGTGCCAGCAGCTTAGACCCGAATGGCGATAATTCACCCCTCCACTTT.

J is TRBJ1-2 and V is TRBV10-3; D unresolved. The CDR3 has 15 residues. Per the germline V gene, CDR1 is ENHRY and CDR2 is SYGVKD. Trimming cost V 4 bases and J 2 bases, with 14 bases left between them. This CDR3 is CAISAREIQNYGYTF. In nucleotides, the CDR3 is TGTGCCATCAGTGCTAGGGAGATTCAGAACTATGGCTACACCTTC.

This sequence joins TRBV7-2 and TRBJ2-7, with TRBD2 matching 8 bases. With 5 bases clipped from V and 0 bases from J, the junction kept 6 bases outside the gene matches. The CDR3 runs to 15 residues. CDR1 SGHTA and CDR2 FQGNSA come from the germline V gene. This chain's CDR3 is CASSPSGFSSYEQYF. In DNA, the CDR3 is TGTGCCAGCAGCCCTAGCGGGTTTAGCTCCTACGAGCAGTACTTC.

The rearrangement uses TRBV2 and TRBJ1-6; 9 positions agree with TRBD1. Losses at the gene ends were 10 bases for V and 11 bases for J; bases not matched to a gene: 15. Germline loops: CDR1 SNHLY, CDR2 FYNNEI. The CDR3 is made up of 15 amino acids. CDR3 nucleotides: TGTGCCACCTCCACCCGAAACAGGGGGCCTCCACCCCTCCACTTT. This codes for CATSTRNRGPPPLHF.

In its sample, this clonotype was seen many times. V gene TRBV7-9 combines with J gene TRBJ2-7; unclear D gene. Germline V gene sequence: CDR1 SEHNR, CDR2 FQNEAQ (reference sequence). The CDR3 spans 13 residues. Trimming stripped 3 bases from V and 3 bases from J, with 9 bases between. CDR3 loop: CASSFSILYEQYF. Written as DNA, the CDR3 is TGTGCCAGCAGCTTTAGTATACTCTACGAGCAGTACTTC.

Remarks on this clonotype: Mismatch with germline at one junction end may stem from a read error. The gene calls are TRBV12-3 or TRBV12-4 and TRBJ2-1; weak D call: TRBD1 (6 bases). This CDR3 is built from 14 residues. The DNA of the CDR3 is TGTGCCAGCTCGGGAAGGGGGTCCTACAATAAGCAGTTCTTC. The encoded protein is CASSGRGSYNKQFF.

A word on this clonotype: The CDR3 carries no conserved terminal phenylalanine or tryptophan, so it likely arises from a read error. This chain uses TRBV7-2 with TRBJ2-7, with 7 positions matching TRBD1. This CDR3 has 14 residues. CDR1 and CDR2 from the germline V gene are SGHTA and FQGNSA. V trimming: 1 base; J trimming: 7 bases; junction bases outside the gene matches: 7. In DNA, the CDR3 is TGTGCCAGCAGCTTAGGGACAGGTTTGGGAGAGCAGTACCTC. Amino acid sequence: CASSLGTGLGEQYL.

The sample holds many counts of this clonotype. V gene TRBV19 combines with J gene TRBJ1-2, with D hard to call. This CDR3 is 15 amino acids long. Germline assignment: CDR1 LNHDA and CDR2 SQIVND (reference sequence). Trimming took off 3 bases at V and 8 bases at J, with 19 bases between the two ends. The CDR3 sequence: CASSIPRRVEWGYTF. In DNA, the CDR3 is TGTGCCAGTAGTATCCCCCGGAGGGTCGAGTGGGGCTACACCTTC.

The chain joins TRBV20-1 to TRBJ1-1; perhaps TRBD1 as D (5 bases). The CDR3 length is 12 residues. Germline V gives CDR1 DFQATT, CDR2 SNEGSKA (reference sequence). V was clipped by 4 bases and J by 5 bases, with 11 bases between them. In DNA, the CDR3 is TGCAGTGCTATTATGGGGCGGACTGAAGCTTTCTTT. It specifies CSAIMGRTEAFF.

In nucleotides, the CDR3 is TGTGCCACCAGTGAGCGGACGGGGCCCCCGTTCTTC. Its translation: CATSERTGPPFF. The chain is built from TRBV24-1 and TRBJ2-1; perhaps D is TRBD1 or TRBD2 (5 bases each). Germline lookup yields CDR1 KGHDR and CDR2 SFDVKD. This CDR3 comprises 12 residues. With 4 bases removed from V and 15 bases from J, the gap between germline ends came to 15 bases.

The CDR3 here is CASSFGVEDTGELFF. CDR3 sequence (DNA): TGTGCCAGCAGCTTTGGGGTCGAGGACACCGGGGAGCTGTTTTTT. V gene TRBV7-9 combines with J gene TRBJ2-2; D is unresolved. The CDR3 is made up of 15 amino acids. V was shortened by 3 bases and J by 3 bases, with 11 bases between the two germline ends. Per the germline V gene, CDR1 is SEHNR and CDR2 is FQNEAQ (reference sequence).

This clonotype was counted ten times or more. The genes are TRBV4-1 and TRBJ1-1; the D gene is possibly TRBD1 (5 bases). The CDR3 is made up of 14 amino acids. The germline CDR1 and CDR2 sequences are MGHRA and YSYEKL. Trimming shortened V by 2 bases and J by 6 bases, and 13 bases separated the two germline ends. This chain's CDR3 is CASSQIGGVAEAFF. The CDR3 DNA follows: TGCGCCAGCAGCCAAATTGGGGGGGTCGCTGAAGCTTTCTTT.

The V and J genes are TRBV20-1 and TRBJ1-1; D is uncertain. This CDR3 contains 12 residues. Trimming took 0 bases from V and 7 from J, leaving 9 bases between them. CDR1 is DFQATT, CDR2 SNEGSKA, per germline (reference sequence). CDR3 in amino acids: CSARDRDFEAFF. The CDR3 bases are TGCAGTGCTAGAGATCGCGATTTTGAAGCTTTCTTT.

J is TRBJ1-2 and V is TRBV19, with D possibly TRBD1 on 6 matching bases. The V end was cut by 0 bases, the J end by 7 bases, with 12 bases between. Germline CDR1 reads LNHDA; CDR2 reads SQIVND (reference sequence). This CDR3 has 14 amino acids. The CDR3 DNA reads TGTGCCAGTAGTATAGAGGGGGGGGCAGCTGGCTACACCTTC. It codes for CASSIEGGAAGYTF. The full variable domain, completed using reference TRBV19 and TRBJ1-2, is DGGITQSPKYLFRKEGQNVTLSCEQNLNHDAMYWYRQDPGQGLRLIYYSQIVNDFQKGDIAEGYSVSREKKESFPLTVTSAQKNPTAFYLCASSIEGGAAGYTFGSGTRLTVV.

This clonotype appeared many times. This rearrangement joins TRBV11-3 to TRBJ2-7, with a possible D match to TRBD2 (5 bases). The CDR3 loop spans 13 amino acids. The V gene lost 5 bases and the J gene lost 2 bases, with 10 bases spanning the gap. The germline CDR1 and CDR2 sequences are SGHNT and YENEEA. The CDR3 spells CASSPEGTYEQYF. The CDR3 nucleotides read TGTGCCAGCAGCCCAGAGGGCACCTACGAGCAGTACTTC.

Comment on this clonotype: A junction boundary mismatches the germline segment, possibly from a read error. The chain links TRBV5-1 to TRBJ1-2, with D unresolved. The germline CDR1 and CDR2 sequences are SGHRS and YFSETQ. The CDR3 totals 14 residues. CDR3 sequence (DNA): TGTGCCAGCAGCAAAGGGCAAGAAGACTATGGCTACACCTTC. Amino acid sequence: CASSKGQEDYGYTF.

The CDR3 is CASSLTHEQYF. CDR3 in DNA: TGTGCCAGCAGTCTCACCCACGAGCAGTACTTC. The chain links TRBV7-9 to TRBJ2-7; D is unresolved. The CDR3 spans 11 residues. Trimming removed 6 bases at V and 5 bases at J, with 8 bases between. The germline gives CDR1 SEHNR, CDR2 FQNEAQ (reference sequence).

The rearrangement uses TRBV7-2 and TRBJ1-6; 8 bases map to TRBD1. Germline CDR1 reads SGHTA; CDR2 reads FQGNSA. The trim removed 4 bases at V and 10 bases at J, leaving 18 bases unmatched. The CDR3 covers 18 residues. DNA for the CDR3: TGTGCCAGCAGCTCACCGGTACCGGGACAGGCGCTAGTGTCACCCCTCCACTTT. Translated: CASSSPVPGQALVSPLHF. The full variable domain, its missing parts supplied by reference TRBV7-2 and TRBJ1-6, is GAGVSQSPSNKVTEKGKDVELRCDPISGHTALYWYRQSLGQGLEFLIYFQGNSAPDKSGLPSDRFSAERTGGSVSTLTIQRTQQEDSAVYLCASSSPVPGQALVSPLHFGNGTRLTVT.

This chain connects TRBV24-1 to TRBJ1-5, with D unresolved. The CDR3 sequence is 12 residues long. The germline V gene has CDR1 KGHDR and CDR2 SFDVKD. Trimming stripped 5 bases from V and 3 bases from J, with 4 bases between. CDR3 amino acids: CATSAPNQPQHF. Here the CDR3 DNA reads TGTGCCACCAGTGCTCCCAATCAGCCCCAGCATTTT.

This clonotype appeared a single time. This chain links TRBV12-5 with TRBJ1-6; unclear D gene. Germline CDR1 LGHNT, CDR2 FRNRAP. CDR3 size: 12 residues. The CDR3 loop reads CASSLPGTPLHF. CDR3 bases: TGTGCCAGCAGTTTACCGGGGACACCCCTCCACTTT. The full variable domain, its missing parts supplied by reference TRBV12-5 and TRBJ1-6, is DARVTQTPRHKVTEMGQEVTMRCQPILGHNTVFWYRQTMMQGLELLAYFRNRAPLDDSGMPKDRFSAEMPDATLATLKIQPSEPRDSAVYFCASSLPGTPLHFGNGTRLTVT.

The gene calls are TRBV7-2 and TRBJ1-1; tentative D call: TRBD1 (5 bases). The germline gives CDR1 SGHTA, CDR2 FQGNSA. This CDR3 has 15 residues. Trimming removed 6 bases from V and 4 bases from J, with 18 bases in between. CDR3 protein: CASSEAGRGSTEAFF. CDR3 coding DNA: TGTGCCAGCAGTGAAGCCGGGAGGGGCAGCACTGAAGCTTTCTTT.

The sample holds a few counts of this clonotype. The chain carries TRBV6-2 or TRBV6-3 and TRBJ1-5; tentative D call: TRBD1 (5 bases). Per germline, CDR1 MNHEY and CDR2 SVGEGT. This CDR3 comprises 15 residues. V was trimmed by 9 bases and J by 2 bases, leaving 17 bases between them. CDR3 nucleotide sequence: TGTGCCAGTGGGTTGGGGGAGAGGGGCAATCAGCCCCAGCATTTT. This codes for CASGLGERGNQPQHF.

The table lists this clonotype with a few counts. V usage is TRBV29-1 and J usage is TRBJ2-7, with D perhaps given as TRBD1 or TRBD2 (6 bases each). Germline V gene sequence: CDR1 SQVTM, CDR2 ANQGSEA. Deletions cut 4 bases from V and 8 bases from J, with 15 bases between. The CDR3 covers 12 residues. CDR3 region: CSVGRDTVQQYF. The DNA of the CDR3 is TGCAGCGTTGGGCGGGACACCGTTCAGCAGTACTTC.

The chain carries TRBV5-1 and TRBJ1-1, with 8 bases lining up with TRBD1. Germline CDR1 and CDR2: SGHRS and YFSETQ. Trimming took 2 bases from V and 6 from J; bases not matched to a gene: 6. The CDR3 is made up of 14 amino acids. Here the CDR3 reads CASSFGTGKPEAFF. Written as DNA, the CDR3 is TGCGCCAGCAGCTTCGGGACAGGAAAACCTGAAGCTTTCTTT.